This passage covers 10 T cell receptor beta chains from one sample sequenced in a study of T cell responses to AZD1222 COVID-19 vaccine. The method was immunoSEQ multiplex PCR; TCRdb's version includes in-frame clones alone and lacks a portion of them. This sample has about 140,000 clones, with almost 95% found just once. The input for sequencing was peripheral blood, taken 28 days after the second AZD1222 dose. These receptor sequences come from an adult who received the AZD1222 COVID-19 vaccine.

V usage is TRBV30 and J usage is TRBJ2-2; the D gene is possibly TRBD2 (6 bases). Germline V gives CDR1 GTSNPN, CDR2 SVGIG (reference sequence). The CDR3 runs to 14 residues. V was clipped by 8 bases and J by 4 bases, with 17 bases between them. The CDR3 spells CAGHDKGGTGELFF. CDR3 coding DNA: TGTGCCGGACACGACAAGGGAGGCACCGGGGAGCTGTTTTTT.

This chain connects TRBV10-2 to TRBJ2-2; a weak D match, TRBD1 (6 bases). The CDR3 runs to 14 residues. The germline V and J ends were trimmed by 6 bases and 5 bases, with 13 bases remaining between them. CDR1 is WSHSY and CDR2 is SAAADI in the germline V gene. CDR3 DNA sequence: TGCGCCAGCAGACAGACAGGACGGACCGGGGAGCTGTTTTTT. It codes for CASRQTGRTGELFF.

This clone appeared a single time. The gene calls are TRBV5-1 and TRBJ2-3, with a weak D call TRBD2 (5 bases). Germline CDR1 is SGHRS and CDR2 is YFSETQ. Trimming removed 7 bases at V and 2 bases at J, with 14 bases between. The CDR3 runs to 14 residues. The CDR3 DNA reads TGCGCCAGCGGGGTGGAGGATCCCACAGATACGCAGTATTTT. This encodes CASGVEDPTDTQYF.

The V and J genes are TRBV12-3 or TRBV12-4 and TRBJ1-2; D is uncertain. CDR3 length: 13 residues. V was pared by 5 bases and J by 1 base, with 8 bases between. CDR3 residues: CASSGGHNYGYTF. CDR3 bases: TGTGCCAGCAGTGGCGGGCATAACTATGGCTACACCTTC.

The DNA for the CDR3 is TGTGCCAGCAGCGCCTCTGCGCGGGAGGGCCAAAATGAGCAGTTCTTC. Translation: CASSASAREGQNEQFF. The J gene is TRBJ2-1, the V gene TRBV11-3; 9 bases are a match to TRBD2. CDR3 length: 16 residues. Germline V lookup: CDR1 SGHNT, CDR2 YENEEA. The J segment lost 7 bases and the V segment lost 5 bases, leaving 12 bases of the junction unmatched.

This sequence joins TRBV6-5 and TRBJ1-1; D is uncertain. V lost 6 bases to trimming and J lost 1 base, with 9 bases between them. CDR3 length: 13 residues. Germline V gene data show CDR1 as MNHEY and CDR2 as SVGAGI. This CDR3 reads CASRRPENTEAFF. CDR3 coding DNA: TGTGCCAGCAGAAGGCCCGAGAACACTGAAGCTTTCTTT.

The chain combines TRBV6-1 with TRBJ1-4; TRBD1 aligns across 9 bases. Germline V CDR1 and CDR2: MNHNS, SASEGT. The CDR3 runs to 15 residues. V trimming: 3 bases; J trimming: 5 bases; junction bases outside the gene matches: 4. CDR3 coding DNA: TGTGCCAGCAGTGAGACAGGGGGAAGGAATGAAAAACTGTTTTTT. Its translation: CASSETGGRNEKLFF.

V and J are TRBV24-1 and TRBJ2-1; no firm D call. The CDR3 loop spans 14 amino acids. With 6 bases removed from V and 0 bases from J, the gap between germline ends came to 8 bases. Germline V gene sequence: CDR1 KGHDR, CDR2 SFDVKD. The CDR3 DNA sequence: TGTGCCACCAGTTCGGCCCCCTCCTACAATGAGCAGTTCTTC. This sequence encodes CATSSAPSYNEQFF.

The chain recombines TRBV5-1 with TRBJ1-1; 7 bases align to TRBD1. The J segment lost 4 bases and the V segment lost 0 bases, leaving 6 bases of the junction unmatched. The CDR3 contains 15 residues. Germline assignment: CDR1 SGHRS and CDR2 YFSETQ. The CDR3 region has the DNA TGCGCCAGCAGCTTGGTTGACAGGGCGGGCACTGAAGCTTTCTTT. This encodes CASSLVDRAGTEAFF. Full variable domain (missing parts from reference TRBV5-1 and TRBJ1-1): KAGVTQTPRYLIKTRGQQVTLSCSPISGHRSVSWYQQTPGQGLQFLFEYFSETQRNKGNFPGRFSGRQFSNSRSEMNVSTLELGDSALYLCASSLVDRAGTEAFFGQGTRLTVV.

J is TRBJ2-5 and V is TRBV5-4; D uncertain. This CDR3 is built from 13 residues. Trimming left V 3 bases short and J 2 bases short, with 8 bases between. The germline V gene has CDR1 SGHNT and CDR2 YYREEE (reference sequence). CDR3 coding DNA: TGTGCCAGCAGCTCCCTCCATCAAGAGACCCAGTACTTC. This sequence encodes CASSSLHQETQYF.